One sample yielded the 28 T cell receptor beta chains listed below, sequenced in a study of shared clonotypes between healthy human individuals. The data were produced by immunoSEQ multiplex PCR, yet TCRdb's version contains in-frame clones alone and is incomplete. The sample lists hundreds of thousands of clones, less than 80% occurring once. The sample taken for sequencing was memory CD4+ T cells sorted from blood. Subset described: CD45RA-negative fraction. The receptors were gathered from a woman aged 25 to 39 in good health.

The rearrangement links TRBV5-1 to TRBJ1-3, with D hard to call. Trimming removed 2 bases from V and 3 bases from J, with 12 bases in between. Germline CDR1 SGHRS, CDR2 YFSETQ. The CDR3 totals 15 residues. The CDR3 DNA sequence: TGCGCCAGCAGCTTTGGAACAGCAAATGGAAACACCATATATTTT. Translation gives CASSFGTANGNTIYF.

The rearrangement uses TRBV27 and TRBJ1-2; 9 bases line up with TRBD1. This CDR3 contains 13 residues. Germline CDR1 is MNHEY and CDR2 is SMNVEV (reference sequence). V dropped 6 bases and J dropped 6; count of bases not matched to a gene: 5. The DNA of the CDR3 is TGTGCCAGCAGATCACAGGGGGCTCATGGCTACACCTTC. It encodes CASRSQGAHGYTF.

This chain connects TRBV2 to TRBJ2-7, with 12 bases that match TRBD1. With 5 bases clipped from V and 6 bases from J, the junction kept 2 bases outside the gene matches. The CDR3 consists of 13 residues. Germline V CDR1 and CDR2: SNHLY, FYNNEI. The CDR3 is CASSRDRGREQYF. For the CDR3, the DNA is TGTGCCAGCAGTCGGGACAGGGGGCGCGAGCAGTACTTC. Supplemented by reference TRBV2 and TRBJ2-7, the full variable domain reads EPEVTQTPSHQVTQMGQEVILRCVPISNHLYFYWYRQILGQKVEFLVSFYNNEISEKSEIFDDQFSVERPDGSNFTLKIRSTKLEDSAMYFCASSRDRGREQYFGPGTRLTVT.

This chain uses TRBV6-1 with TRBJ1-1; 9 bases map to TRBD1. The CDR3 runs 13 residues. Trimming cost V 6 bases and J 4 bases; bases outside gene matches: 3. Germline V gene lookup returns CDR1 MNHNS and CDR2 SASEGT. CDR3 DNA: TGTGCCAGCAGGAACAGGGGGCTCACTGAAGCTTTCTTT. Its protein is CASRNRGLTEAFF.

Only a few counts were recorded for this clone. The V gene is TRBV20-1, the J gene TRBJ1-1; D unclear. V lost 3 bases and J lost 6, with 8 bases in between. In germline, CDR1 is DFQATT, CDR2 SNEGSKA (reference sequence). CDR3 length: 11 amino acids. The CDR3 sequence: CSARADSEAFF. In DNA, the CDR3 is TGCAGTGCTAGGGCAGATTCTGAAGCTTTCTTT.

The genes are TRBV5-1 and TRBJ1-1; TRBD1 aligns across 7 bases. V shed 5 bases and J 4 bases; nucleotides not matched to a gene: 14. Germline V CDR1 and CDR2: SGHRS, YFSETQ. The CDR3 length is 16 residues. CDR3 DNA sequence: TGCGCCAGCAGTTTACCGAGGGGGCCCGAGAGCACTGAAGCTTTCTTT. Its protein is CASSLPRGPESTEAFF. Full variable domain (remainder filled in from reference TRBV5-1 and TRBJ1-1): KAGVTQTPRYLIKTRGQQVTLSCSPISGHRSVSWYQQTPGQGLQFLFEYFSETQRNKGNFPGRFSGRQFSNSRSEMNVSTLELGDSALYLCASSLPRGPESTEAFFGQGTRLTVV.

The V call is TRBV28, the J call TRBJ2-3; D unresolved. Germline assignment: CDR1 MDHEN and CDR2 SYDVKM. This CDR3 is 14 amino acids long. The V gene lost 7 bases and the J gene lost 4 bases, with 15 bases spanning the gap. The CDR3 nucleotides read TGTGCCAGCACCACACTGGTGGCGCCAGATACGCAGTATTTT. Its translation is CASTTLVAPDTQYF.

This chain uses TRBV29-1 with TRBJ2-1; 9 bases fit TRBD2. With 2 bases clipped from V and 3 bases from J, the junction kept 11 bases outside the gene matches. The CDR3 is 17 residues long. The germline CDR1 and CDR2 sequences are SQVTM and ANQGSEA. The CDR3 DNA reads TGCAGCGTTGAACCGGGGGGGAGAGCGGGAGGCTACAATGAGCAGTTCTTC. This encodes CSVEPGGRAGGYNEQFF.

The V and J genes are TRBV12-5 and TRBJ1-1, with 10 bases aligning to TRBD1. The CDR3 is 12 residues long. Trimming at V came to 5 bases and at J to 11 bases, leaving 5 bases not matched to a gene. Germline V CDR1 and CDR2: LGHNT, FRNRAP. In nucleotides, the CDR3 is TGTGCTAGTGGTATAGGACAGGGGGACGCTTTCTTT. Translating gives CASGIGQGDAFF.

This clone occurred once. The chain has TRBV7-9 and TRBJ1-2; tentatively, D is TRBD1 (6 bases). V was shortened by 3 bases and J by 7 bases, with 15 bases between the two germline ends. CDR3 length: 14 residues. Germline CDR1 SEHNR, CDR2 FQNEAQ (reference sequence). The CDR3 reads CASSFPGQLGGYTF. Written as DNA, the CDR3 is TGTGCCAGCAGCTTTCCCGGACAGCTCGGTGGCTACACCTTC.

In its sample, this clone was seen once. This chain links TRBV9 with TRBJ1-2; TRBD1 agrees at 8 bases. The CDR3 has 13 amino acids. With V trimmed by 4 bases and J by 4 bases, 3 bases remained unmatched. In germline, CDR1 is SGDLS, CDR2 YYNGEE. The DNA of the CDR3 is TGTGCCAGCAGCCGCCAGGGGGCCTATGGCTACACCTTC. Protein product: CASSRQGAYGYTF. Full variable domain (missing parts from reference TRBV9 and TRBJ1-2): DSGVTQTPKHLITATGQRVTLRCSPRSGDLSVYWYQQSLDQGLQFLIQYYNGEERAKGNILERFSAQQFPDLHSELNLSSLELGDSALYFCASSRQGAYGYTFGSGTRLTVV.

CDR3 coding DNA: TGTGCCAGCAGTGATGGCGGGGAATCCTACGAGCAGTACTTC. Protein product: CASSDGGESYEQYF. This sequence joins TRBV2 and TRBJ2-7, with a tentative D call TRBD2 (6 bases). Germline-derived CDR1 and CDR2 are SNHLY and FYNNEI. V shed 3 bases and J shed 1 base, with 10 bases lying between them. The CDR3 loop spans 14 amino acids. The full variable domain, its missing parts supplied by reference TRBV2 and TRBJ2-7, is EPEVTQTPSHQVTQMGQEVILRCVPISNHLYFYWYRQILGQKVEFLVSFYNNEISEKSEIFDDQFSVERPDGSNFTLKIRSTKLEDSAMYFCASSDGGESYEQYFGPGTRLTVT.

The chain recombines TRBV28 with TRBJ1-2; D ambiguous. V gave up 1 base and J gave up 5 bases, with 11 bases separating them. Germline loops: CDR1 MDHEN, CDR2 SYDVKM. The CDR3 runs to 14 residues. CDR3 sequence (DNA): TGTGCCAGCAGTTTATCGGGCCTGAGTTATGGCTACACCTTC. Its protein is CASSLSGLSYGYTF.

The chain carries TRBV6-1 and TRBJ2-2, with D uncertain. The germline V and J ends were trimmed by 6 bases and 6 bases, with 11 bases remaining between them. The CDR3 has 13 amino acids. CDR1 MNHNS and CDR2 SASEGT come from the germline V gene. The CDR3 coding sequence is TGTGCCAGCAGCAGAAATGTGGCCGGGGAGCTGTTTTTT. Its translation: CASSRNVAGELFF.

The CDR3 nucleotides are TGTGCCAGCTCACCATTTAGCGGGAGCACAGATACGCAGTATTTT. It codes for CASSPFSGSTDTQYF. The J gene is TRBJ2-3, the V gene TRBV18; 7 bases fit TRBD2. CDR1 and CDR2 from the germline V gene are KGHSH and LQKENI. V gave up 2 bases and J gave up 0 bases; unmatched junction bases: 2. This CDR3 comprises 15 residues. The full variable domain, its missing parts supplied by reference TRBV18 and TRBJ2-3, is NAGVMQNPRHLVRRRGQEARLRCSPMKGHSHVYWYRQLPEEGLKFMVYLQKENIIDESGMPKERFSAEFPKEGPSILRIQQVVRGDSAAYFCASSPFSGSTDTQYFGPGTRLTVL.

The chain joins TRBV5-8 to TRBJ2-3; 10 nucleotides line up with TRBD2. V lost 3 bases to trimming and J lost 4 bases; unmatched junction nucleotides: 8. CDR3 length: 16 residues. Looked up from germline, CDR1 is SGHTS and CDR2 is YDEGEE. CDR3 in DNA: TGTGCCAGCAGCTACACCGGGACTAGCGTTGCAGATACGCAGTATTTT. This gives the protein CASSYTGTSVADTQYF.

V usage is TRBV9 and J usage is TRBJ2-1; 10 bases map to TRBD2. V lost 3 bases and J lost 1; bases outside the gene matches: 4. Germline CDR1 and CDR2: SGDLS and YYNGEE. The CDR3 has 16 residues. CDR3 sequence (DNA): TGTGCCAGCAGCGCTAGCGGGAGTCTGTCCTACAATGAGCAGTTCTTC. Its translation is CASSASGSLSYNEQFF.

This sequence joins TRBV28 and TRBJ2-1; 8 bases line up with TRBD2. The germline CDR1 and CDR2 sequences are MDHEN and SYDVKM. V was clipped by 5 bases and J by 5 bases; unmatched bases: 11. This CDR3 spans 16 amino acids. CDR3 sequence: CASSPLPAGVNNEQFF. The CDR3, as DNA: TGTGCCAGCAGTCCCCTCCCAGCGGGAGTCAACAATGAGCAGTTCTTC.

This chain connects TRBV5-1 to TRBJ1-1, with 7 bases that match TRBD1. The V gene end was trimmed by 4 bases and the J gene end by 4 bases; junction bases not matched to a gene: 10. Germline V lookup: CDR1 SGHRS, CDR2 YFSETQ. The CDR3 has 15 residues. In DNA, the CDR3 is TGCGCCAGCAGCCCCGACAGGGCGCTGGCCACTGAAGCTTTCTTT. It yields the protein CASSPDRALATEAFF.

This chain joins TRBV29-1 and TRBJ1-2; no definite D call. Germline V gives CDR1 SQVTM, CDR2 ANQGSEA. The CDR3 contains 14 residues. Trimming shortened V by 3 bases and J by 4 bases, and 15 bases separated the two germline ends. In nucleotides, the CDR3 is TGCAGCGTTGAGTTAATGGCGACCCGCTATGGCTACACCTTC. It translates to CSVELMATRYGYTF.

DNA for the CDR3: TGTGCCAGCAGTCAACCCGGACTAGCGGCCAGCACCGGGGAGCTGTTTTTT. Encoded protein: CASSQPGLAASTGELFF. The rearrangement joins TRBV28 to TRBJ2-2, with 10 bases aligning to TRBD2. V was clipped by 5 bases and J by 4 bases; unmatched bases: 10. Germline V lookup: CDR1 MDHEN, CDR2 SYDVKM. This CDR3 contains 17 residues.

The V and J genes are TRBV28 and TRBJ1-2; a possible D gene is TRBD1 (5 bases). There are 15 residues in the CDR3. V lost 2 bases and J 2 bases, leaving 12 bases between the germline ends. CDR1 and CDR2 from the germline V gene are MDHEN and SYDVKM. The CDR3 loop reads CASSLPGRDNYGYTF. DNA of the CDR3: TGTGCCAGCAGTTTACCGGGGAGGGACAACTATGGCTACACCTTC.

CDR3 DNA: TGCGCCAGCAGCCAAGATCCCGGGGTCACTGAAGCTTTCTTT. Its protein product is CASSQDPGVTEAFF. This chain uses TRBV4-1 with TRBJ1-1; D unresolved. Germline loops: CDR1 MGHRA, CDR2 YSYEKL. V was clipped by 0 bases and J by 4 bases, with 9 bases between them. The CDR3 is made up of 14 amino acids.

Comment on this clone: This same CDR3 is encoded by further DNA sequences in the sample. This chain links TRBV7-8 with TRBJ2-3; no clear D gene. The V end was cut by 2 bases, the J end by 0 bases, with 6 bases between. CDR1 is SGHVS, CDR2 FQNEAQ, per germline. This CDR3 is built from 14 residues. CDR3 residues: CASSLRGSTDTQYF. The CDR3, as DNA: TGTGCCAGCAGCTTACGTGGGAGCACAGATACGCAGTATTTT.

The chain joins TRBV4-2 to TRBJ1-1, with TRBD1 matching over 9 bases. J was trimmed by 5 bases and V by 4 bases; bases with no gene match: 8. CDR3 size: 15 residues. Germline CDR1 reads LGHNA; CDR2 reads YNFKEQ. The CDR3 DNA sequence: TGTGCCAGCAGCCCTCAGACGACAGGGGGGACTGAAGCTTTCTTT. Its protein is CASSPQTTGGTEAFF.

The J gene is TRBJ2-7, the V gene TRBV20-1; possibly TRBD1 for D (5 bases). CDR3 length equals 11 residues. V was clipped by 6 bases and J by 5 bases, with 11 bases between them. The germline V gene has CDR1 DFQATT and CDR2 SNEGSKA (reference sequence). The CDR3 protein is CSAPARDEQYF. CDR3 DNA: TGCAGTGCCCCGGCCAGGGACGAGCAGTACTTC.

This clone was seen just once. CDR3 sequence reads: CASSGSVMETQYF. CDR3 bases: TGCGCCAGCAGCGGGAGCGTGATGGAGACCCAGTACTTC. The chain carries TRBV5-1 and TRBJ2-5, with D perhaps matching TRBD2 (5 bases). The V end lost 4 bases, the J end lost 5 bases, and 12 bases lay between the germline ends. From germline, CDR1 is SGHRS and CDR2 YFSETQ. The CDR3 has 13 residues. The whole variable domain, remainder taken from reference TRBV5-1 and TRBJ2-5, is KAGVTQTPRYLIKTRGQQVTLSCSPISGHRSVSWYQQTPGQGLQFLFEYFSETQRNKGNFPGRFSGRQFSNSRSEMNVSTLELGDSALYLCASSGSVMETQYFGPGTRLLVL.

The rearrangement uses TRBV10-3 and TRBJ2-5, with D possibly being TRBD1 or TRBD2 (5 bases each). Gene TRBJ2-7 matches the end of the DNA better, so the J call may be wrong. The CDR3 has 14 residues. The germline gives CDR1 ENHRY, CDR2 SYGVKD. The CDR3 loop reads CAISGGTVSYEQYF. The CDR3 DNA reads TGTGCCATCAGTGGGGGGACGGTCTCCTACGAGCAGTACTTC.